The clone carrying this T cell receptor beta chain was found a few times. The sample belongs to a study of human T cells and chemical hapten exposure. Study-wide background: The sensitizing agent was 2% DPC, placed on approximately 2 cm by approximately 2 cm of upper inner arm skin.

Specified time point: patch test 3, about 24 weeks after DPC sensitization. Treatment of the sample: therapeutic diphenylcyclopropenone sensitization with weekly scalp DPC. V was shortened by 7 bases and J by 8 bases, with 18 bases between the two germline ends. Germline CDR1 and CDR2: ENHRY and SYGVKD. The CDR3 is 14 residues long. The library attached unique molecular identifiers to individual cDNA molecules. From the RACE reads, TCRdb called clonotypes with MiXCR, one entry per CDR3 protein. The sample has roughly 100,000 distinct CDR3 sequences, about 34% seen once. This clonotype was obtained from a man between 40 and 49 years old with alopecia areata. Some clones in this sample may be carry-over from other donors' samples. The specimen comprised whole blood, sampled in connection with sensitization to the hapten diphenylcyclopropenone (DPC). The chain carries TRBV10-3 and TRBJ2-1, with D tentatively TRBD1 (5 bases). The DNA for the CDR3 is TGTGCCATCAAGTCCGCAGGGTCGACAGATGAGCAGTTCTTC. Amino acids: CAIKSAGSTDEQFF.